The T cell receptor beta chain under discussion was sequenced for a study of blood T cells in healthy people across ages (dated by TCRdb to between 2015 and 2016). Study-wide context: In model experiments, template switching captured roughly one uniquely barcoded TCR beta cDNA molecule for every two T cells. Using deep sequencing normalized with unique cDNA molecular identifiers, the study measured how TCR beta repertoire diversity changes with age. The donors were split into four age groups: young (average approximately 16 years), middle-aged (roughly 39), aged (over 55) and long-lived (about 74). For two donors (one aged 18 to 30 and one aged 80 or older), the study analyzed two additional independent replicas of 1 million unique cDNA reads from the same blood draw.

To note about this clonotype: Its antigen specificity is not known. The record has no base qualities; no much larger clone is one base away.

Here is what the overall study found, with its caveats: Since profiling was done on bulk unsorted PBMCs, naive and antigen-experienced compartments could not be conclusively compared. There was a strong correlation between observed TCR beta diversity and the percentage of naive T cells measured by flow cytometry. The CMV infection status of donors was not known, potentially confounding age-related changes in expanded clonotypes. Total diversity estimates from one million sequenced T cells were considered lower bounds and underestimates. The long-lived group showed more naive CD4+ T cells, fewer expanded clones and increased TCR diversity than the aged group, suggesting age selection. Observed TCR beta diversity per million T cells fell roughly linearly with age, and a significant reduction was already apparent by age roughly 40.

The CDR3 has 15 amino acids, counting the end cysteine and phenylalanine. Only CDR3 DNA remains: 45 bases, in frame from the first base. CDR1 and CDR2 (MNHNS, SASEGT) derive from the germline V gene. V loses 5 bases, J loses 0 bases, and the germline ends lie 11 bases apart. Library preparation used 5' RACE. Sequencing was carried out with an Illumina HiSeq 2500. The second PCR ran for about 7 to 11 cycles and used a J-beta primer mix along with a sample-barcoded 5' primer. A unique molecular identifier was introduced onto each TCR beta cDNA molecule by a template-switch 5' adaptor carrying 12 random nucleotides. Each sample yielded at least 2.5 million CDR3-containing paired-end reads. First-strand cDNA was synthesized from all RNA with the Mint cDNA synthesis kit, primed by a TRBC-specific oligonucleotide. After uracil-DNA glycosylase treatment, a first 18-cycle PCR used universal primers M1SS and BC2_uni_R on all cDNA. The original methods were these. Normalization of each sample was performed by random selection of 1 million high-quality reads, each carrying a distinct molecular identifier. Instead of being binned into consensus sequences, reads that shared molecular identifiers were thrown out. MiTCR, set to a Q25 quality threshold and the strictest error-elimination algorithm, was used for CDR3 identification, clonotype clustering and error correction. A nonparametric unseen species model with Euler transformation was used to estimate a lower bound on total TCR beta diversity. TCRdb took the public reads, trimmed them with fastp at Q25, ran MiXCR for clone calling and kept in-frame beta chains. Rows merge per CDR3 protein into single entries with the most common DNA and genes. TCRdb, rather than the study authors, made the V and J calls. The sample yields fewer than 1,200,000 distinct CDR3 sequences; less than 25% were counted once. Approximately 0.7% of the sample rests with the top ten.

Donors were 39 systemically healthy Caucasian individuals from Russia aged 6 to 90 years. Each donor gave approximately 9.3 milliliters of peripheral blood, collected into EDTA-treated Vacutainer tubes. Ficoll-Paque density-gradient centrifugation was used to isolate PBMCs, with at least 6.5 million per sample. Total RNA was extracted from PBMCs with Trizol reagent, with at least 5.5 micrograms obtained per sample. For every donor, flow cytometry on a PBMC aliquot measured the percentage of naive CD45RAhigh/CD27high T cells. These records were also assigned to another study, of T cells of mothers and their children. The second study also describes: The donors were nine systemically healthy Caucasian individuals, made up of three mothers and their six children. cDNA synthesis consumed the entire amount of extracted RNA, loaded at approximately 1.5 ug RNA in each 15 ul reaction. In the second PCR, sample barcodes and 2-4 random nucleotides were introduced via the M1S primer. Over 9 million TCR beta CDR3 reads came from each mother, compared with approximately 2.8 million reads from each child. TCR recombination output is similarly shaped by thymic selection in related and unrelated pairs, with a minor effect exerted by inherited differences. Normalized repertoire overlap was always found to be slightly, but never significantly, higher in related mother-child pairs than in unrelated mother-child pairs. No persistent microchimeric T cell clones were detected, at a sensitivity of roughly 93 clones per million clonotypes. The study used deep NGS to compare TCR beta repertoires of mothers and children, seeking features distinguishing related mother-child pairs from unrelated individuals. The mean age was about 38 +/- 4 years for the mothers and approximately 11 +/- 4 years for the children. After adapter ligation was performed with NEBNext reagents, the libraries were sequenced on an Illumina HiSeq 2000 with 100+100 nt paired-end reads. To prevent cross-contamination, the mother and child libraries were prepared a month apart and were sequenced in separate runs. For each donor, between about 450,000 and 2,300,000 distinct TCR beta clonotypes were identified. Naive TCR beta clonotypes were estimated from low-frequency clonotypes matched to each donor's FACS-determined naive share, without sorting.

The sequence was collected from a girl aged 2 to 10 in good health. The sequenced sample consisted of blood. The sequence is built from TRBV6-1 and TRBJ1-5, with no reliable assignment of the D segment. The DNA reads as follows: TGTGCCAGCAGTCGCCCCCTATATAGCAATCAGCCCCAGCATTTT. It specifies CASSRPLYSNQPQHF.